A single sample gave rise to the 5 T cell receptor beta chains below, sequenced in a study of PD-1 blockade in mismatch repair-deficient tumors. The table came from immunoSEQ multiplex PCR; TCRdb's copy has only in-frame clones and leaves some out. This table holds 65,000 to 80,000 clones, more than 75% found once. Sequenced material: peripheral blood, taken 2 weeks after starting pembrolizumab. The receptors were gathered from an adult with mismatch repair-deficient cancer.

In the case of this clone: Distinct nucleotide sequences in the sample also encode this CDR3. The chain joins TRBV4-3 to TRBJ1-1; no firm D call. This CDR3 has 11 residues. Trimming removed 2 bases from V and 7 bases from J, with 5 bases in between. The V gene's germline CDR1 is LGHNA and CDR2 YSLEER. The CDR3 sequence is CASSQFGEAFF. The CDR3 DNA reads TGCGCCAGCAGCCAATTCGGTGAAGCTTTCTTT.

This clone is a singleton in its sample. The rearrangement links TRBV29-1 to TRBJ2-3; TRBD1 agrees at 8 bases. Trimming at V came to 7 bases and at J to 2 bases, leaving 8 bases not matched to a gene. Germline V gene lookup returns CDR1 SQVTM and CDR2 ANQGSEA. The CDR3 extends over 14 amino acids. CDR3 protein: CSGRQGPNTDTQYF. In DNA, the CDR3 is TGCAGCGGAAGACAGGGGCCGAACACAGATACGCAGTATTTT.

The chain recombines TRBV5-4 with TRBJ2-3; 11 bases agree with TRBD2. V shed 4 bases, J shed 4 bases, and the junction held 11 bases outside the gene matches. Germline assignment: CDR1 SGHNT and CDR2 YYREEE (reference sequence). The CDR3 is 17 amino acids. The chain's CDR3 is CASSPPTSGRSSDTQYF. CDR3 DNA: TGTGCCAGCAGCCCCCCCACTAGCGGGAGATCCTCAGATACGCAGTATTTT.

The chain has TRBV5-1 and TRBJ1-4, with unresolved D. Germline V gene sequence: CDR1 SGHRS, CDR2 YFSETQ. Trimming took off 2 bases at V and 3 bases at J, with 11 bases between the two ends. The CDR3 loop spans 15 amino acids. The CDR3 region has the DNA TGCGCCAGCAGCTTAATTGAGCCTTCTAATGAAAAACTGTTTTTT. Amino acids: CASSLIEPSNEKLFF.

The chain is built from TRBV19 and TRBJ1-5, with D possibly TRBD1 on 5 matching bases. Germline values: CDR1 LNHDA, CDR2 SQIVND (reference sequence). V gave up 11 bases and J gave up 3 bases, with 11 bases separating them. CDR3 size: 12 residues. CDR3 sequence (DNA): TGTGCCTGCACAGGTTTCAATCAGCCCCAGCATTTT. Its protein product is CACTGFNQPQHF.